This T cell receptor beta chain appears in the sequencing data of a study of persistence of HIV-infected CD4 T cells. Background on the study: Multiple blood draws of up to 180 mL, except a couple of donors with single leukapheresis.

Germline CDR1 reads SNHLY; CDR2 reads FYNNEI. This CDR3 comprises 17 residues. V was clipped by 2 bases and J by 4 bases, with 18 bases between them. Findings and caveats of the study: Degenerate expanded CDR3beta sequences were enriched among CMV- and Gag-responding cells. Proviral oligoclonality tracked with TCR oligoclonality within the same sorted cells.

The immunoSEQ assay was version 4, run in survey mode. Here immunoSEQ multiplex PCR was the method, and the copy in TCRdb shows in-frame clones only, minus some. The table records nearly 20,000 clones, 65% of them present only once. An overlapping HIV-1 Gag peptide pool stimulated these cells at 0.95 to 1 ug/peptide/mL. Sorting of responding CD4+ T cells relied on upregulated CD40 ligand together with CD69. Anti-CD28/CD49d costimulation, CD40-blocking antibody and enfuvirtide were given to CD8-depleted PBMCs for roughly 19 hours. This clone has more than one count but fewer than ten. Its antigen is currently unknown.

The receptor comes from an adult woman with HIV who was CMV-seropositive. The chain recombines TRBV2 with TRBJ1-3, with a tentative D call TRBD1 (6 bases). The sequencing here drew on CD4+ T cells sorted from PBMCs after roughly 18-hour stimulation, taken from a patient who received antiretroviral therapy. As DNA, the CDR3 is TGTGCCAGCAGTGAAAGGGCAGGGGTCGACCAAGGAAACACCATATATTTT. This translates into CASSERAGVDQGNTIYF.